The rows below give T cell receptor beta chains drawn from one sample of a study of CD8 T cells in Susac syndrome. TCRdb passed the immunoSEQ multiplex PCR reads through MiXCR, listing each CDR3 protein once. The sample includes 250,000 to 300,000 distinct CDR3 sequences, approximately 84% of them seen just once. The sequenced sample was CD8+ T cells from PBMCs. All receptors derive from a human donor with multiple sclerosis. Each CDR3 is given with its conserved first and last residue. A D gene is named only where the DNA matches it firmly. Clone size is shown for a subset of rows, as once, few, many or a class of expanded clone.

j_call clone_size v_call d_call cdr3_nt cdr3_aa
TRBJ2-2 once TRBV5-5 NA TGTGCCAGCAGCTGGGAGGATCGCAGGGCGAACACCGGGGAGCTGTTTTTT CASSWEDRRANTGELFF
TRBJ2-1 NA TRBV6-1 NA TGTGCCAGCAGTCCAGCGACAGAGGTTCCTTCCTACAATGAGCAGTTCTTC CASSPATEVPSYNEQFF
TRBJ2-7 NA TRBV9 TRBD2 TGTGCCAGCAGCGCCGGGACTAGCGCGACCTACGAGCAGTACTTC CASSAGTSATYEQYF
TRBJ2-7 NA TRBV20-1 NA TGCAGTGCTAGAGGGACAAACTCCTACGAGCAGTACTTC CSARGTNSYEQYF
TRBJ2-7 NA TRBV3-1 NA TGTGCCAGCAGCCAAGGGCCTAGCGCCGGCTACGAGCAGTACTTC CASSQGPSAGYEQYF
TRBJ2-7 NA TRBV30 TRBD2 TGTGCCTGGAGTGTAAGTCCAGCGGGAGATTACGAGCAGTACTTC CAWSVSPAGDYEQYF
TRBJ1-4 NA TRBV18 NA TGTGCCAGCTCACCGACTGGGACAAGGCCAACTAATGAAAAACTGTTTTTT CASSPTGTRPTNEKLFF
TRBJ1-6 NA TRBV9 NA TGTGCCAGCAGCGTAGCGGGCAGGGGCAACCTCCACTTT CASSVAGRGNLHF
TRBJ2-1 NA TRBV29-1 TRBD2 TGCAGCGGATGGACTAGCGATTACAATGAGCAGTTCTTC CSGWTSDYNEQFF
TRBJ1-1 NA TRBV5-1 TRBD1 TGCGCCAGCAGATGGACAGGGCCGAACACTGAAGCTTTCTTT CASRWTGPNTEAFF
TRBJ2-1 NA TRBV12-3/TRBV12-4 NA TGTGCCAGCAGTTACCCCCTGTTCTTC CASSYPLFF
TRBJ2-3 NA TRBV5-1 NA TGCGCCAGCAGCTTGGCCGGGCGGGTCCCGAGCACAGATACGCAGTATTTT CASSLAGRVPSTDTQYF
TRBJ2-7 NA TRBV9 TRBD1 TGTGCCAGCAGCGACTATCCGGGGGACAGGGGATACGAGCAGTACTTC CASSDYPGDRGYEQYF
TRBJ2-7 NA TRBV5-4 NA TGTGCCAGCAGCCAGGACGGAAGCGCCTACGAGCAGTACTTC CASSQDGSAYEQYF
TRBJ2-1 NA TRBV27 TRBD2 TGTGCCAGCAGTTTTAATAGCGGGGCCTACAATGAGCAGTTCTTC CASSFNSGAYNEQFF
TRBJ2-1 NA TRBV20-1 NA TGCAGTGCTAGAGGCGGGACCTACAATGAGCAGTTCTTC CSARGGTYNEQFF
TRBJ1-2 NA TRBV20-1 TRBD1 TGCAGTGCTAGAGATCGAAGGGGGCAAATCTATGGCTACACCTTC CSARDRRGQIYGYTF
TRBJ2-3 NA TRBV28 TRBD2 TGTGCCAGCAGTTGGCTAGCGGGAGTCCCAGATACGCAGTATTTT CASSWLAGVPDTQYF
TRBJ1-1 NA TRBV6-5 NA TGTGCCAGCAGTTCGCTGGGGATAGGACACACTGAAGCTTTCTTT CASSSLGIGHTEAFF
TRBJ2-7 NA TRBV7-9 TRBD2 TGTGCCAGCAGCTCCGAGGCACTAGCGGGATCCGAGCAGTACTTC CASSSEALAGSEQYF
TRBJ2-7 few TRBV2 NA TGTGCCATCAGGGGGGCTAGACACGAGCAGTACTTC CAIRGARHEQYF
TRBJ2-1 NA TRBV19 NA TGTGCCAGTAGGATGGGACCCGATGAGCAGTTCTTC CASRMGPDEQFF
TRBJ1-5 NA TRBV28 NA TGTGCCAGCACCTCCGAACTCGACAGCAATCAGCCCCAGCATTTT CASTSELDSNQPQHF
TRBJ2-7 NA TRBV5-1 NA TGCGCCAGCAGCTTGTTGTTGGTTGGAACAGTCAACCCCCTCGGCTCCTACGAGCAGTACTTC CASSLLLVGTVNPLGSYEQYF
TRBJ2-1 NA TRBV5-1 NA TGCGCCAGCAGCCGCTCCGTCAATGAGCAGTTCTTC CASSRSVNEQFF
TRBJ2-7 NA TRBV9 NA TGTGCCAGCAGCGTAGAGAAGGACGGTCGTGCGCAGTACTTC CASSVEKDGRAQYF
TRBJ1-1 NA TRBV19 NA TGTGCCAGTAGTATACTACGGGATACTGAAGCTTCCTTT CASSILRDTEASF
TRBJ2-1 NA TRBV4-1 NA TGCGCCAGCAGCCAAGTTCCTCCCAATGAGCAGTTCTTC CASSQVPPNEQFF
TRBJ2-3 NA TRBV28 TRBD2 TGTGCCAGCAGTTTCGTCCTAGCGGGAGCCCCCACAGATACGCAGTATTTT CASSFVLAGAPTDTQYF
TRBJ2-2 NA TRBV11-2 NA TGTGCCAGCAGCTTAGTGAAAGGGCAGCTCTCAAACACCGGGGAGCTGTTTTTT CASSLVKGQLSNTGELFF
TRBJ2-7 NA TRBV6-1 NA TGTGCCAGCTCGAACGGGAGAGGACAGGTCCACGAGCAGTACTTC CASSNGRGQVHEQYF
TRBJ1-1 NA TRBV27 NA TGTGCCAGCAGGGTCGGGGGCGCAAGGACTGAAGCTTTCTTT CASRVGGARTEAFF
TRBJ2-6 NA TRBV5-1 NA TGCGCCAGCAGCTTCGGGCGCGGGGCCAACGTCCTGACTTTC CASSFGRGANVLTF
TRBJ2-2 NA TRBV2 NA TGTGCCTCCCTAGTGGGGGTGGCGAACACCGGGGAGCTGTTTTTT CASLVGVANTGELFF
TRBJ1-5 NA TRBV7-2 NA TGTGCCAGCAGCTCGAGGAGGGTGTCCGGGGCGCCCCAGCATTTT CASSSRRVSGAPQHF
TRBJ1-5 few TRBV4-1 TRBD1 TGCGCCAGCAGCCCGACAGGGGCAAGCAATCAGCCCCAGCATTTT CASSPTGASNQPQHF